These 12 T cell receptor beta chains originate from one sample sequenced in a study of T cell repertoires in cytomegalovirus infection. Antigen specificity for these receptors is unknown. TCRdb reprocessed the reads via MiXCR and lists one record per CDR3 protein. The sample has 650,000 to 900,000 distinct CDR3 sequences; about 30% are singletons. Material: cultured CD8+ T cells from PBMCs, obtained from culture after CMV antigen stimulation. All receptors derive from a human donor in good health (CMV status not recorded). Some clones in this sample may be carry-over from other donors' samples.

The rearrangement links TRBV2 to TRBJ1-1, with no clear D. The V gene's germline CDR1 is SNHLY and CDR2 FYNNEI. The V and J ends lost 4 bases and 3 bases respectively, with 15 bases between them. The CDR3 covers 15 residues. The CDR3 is CASSAPGALDTEAFF. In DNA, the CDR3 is TGTGCCAGCAGTGCACCCGGTGCCCTGGACACTGAAGCTTTCTTT.

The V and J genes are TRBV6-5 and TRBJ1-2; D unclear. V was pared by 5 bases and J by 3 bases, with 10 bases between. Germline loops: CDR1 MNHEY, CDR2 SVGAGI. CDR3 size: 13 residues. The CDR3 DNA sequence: TGTGCCAGCAGTCCCGAGGTGGACTATGGCTACACCTTC. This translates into CASSPEVDYGYTF.

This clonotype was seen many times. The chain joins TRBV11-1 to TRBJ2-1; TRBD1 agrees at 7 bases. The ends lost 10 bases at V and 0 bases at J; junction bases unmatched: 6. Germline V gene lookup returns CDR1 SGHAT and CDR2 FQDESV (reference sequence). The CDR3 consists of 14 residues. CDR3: CATPGQSSYNEQFF. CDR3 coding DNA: TGTGCCACCCCGGGACAGAGCTCCTACAATGAGCAGTTCTTC. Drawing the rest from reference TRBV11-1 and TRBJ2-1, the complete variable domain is EAEVAQSPRYKITEKSQAVAFWCDPISGHATLYWYRQILGQGPELLVQFQDESVVDDSQLPKDRFSAERLKGVDSTLKIQPAELGDSAMYLCATPGQSSYNEQFFGPGTRLTVL.

The CDR3 region has the DNA TGTGCCAGCAGCTCTGGTGGGTACCCTTACAATGAGCAGTTCTTC. Protein product: CASSSGGYPYNEQFF. The chain uses TRBV7-6 and TRBJ2-1; D is ambiguous. This CDR3 is built from 15 residues. V lost 4 bases and J 4 bases, leaving 14 bases between the germline ends. The germline CDR1 and CDR2 sequences are SGHVS and FNYEAQ.

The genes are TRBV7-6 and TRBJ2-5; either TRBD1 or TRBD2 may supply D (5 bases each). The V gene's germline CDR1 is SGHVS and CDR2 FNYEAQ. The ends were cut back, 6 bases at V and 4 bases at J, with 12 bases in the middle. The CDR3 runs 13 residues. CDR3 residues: CASSQGTVETQYF. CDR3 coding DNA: TGTGCCAGCAGTCAAGGGACGGTAGAGACCCAGTACTTC. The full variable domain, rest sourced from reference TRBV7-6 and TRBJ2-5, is GAGVSQSPRYKVTKRGQDVALRCDPISGHVSLYWYRQALGQGPEFLTYFNYEAQQDKSGLPNDRFSAERPEGSISTLTIQRTEQRDSAMYRCASSQGTVETQYFGPGTRLLVL.

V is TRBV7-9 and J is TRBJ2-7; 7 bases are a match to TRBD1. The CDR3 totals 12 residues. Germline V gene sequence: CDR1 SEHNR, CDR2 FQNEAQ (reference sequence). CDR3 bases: TGTGCCAGCACCTTAGACAGGGACGAGCAGTACGTC. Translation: CASTLDRDEQYV.

CDR3 sequence (DNA): TGTGCCAGCAGTTACATGAACACAAGTGGAAAACTGTTTTTT. Translating gives CASSYMNTSGKLFF. V gene TRBV6-2 or TRBV6-3 combines with J gene TRBJ1-4; D gene ambiguous. V was clipped by 2 bases and J by 10 bases, with 14 bases between them. The CDR3 is 14 residues long. The germline V gene encodes CDR1 MNHEY and CDR2 SVGEGT.

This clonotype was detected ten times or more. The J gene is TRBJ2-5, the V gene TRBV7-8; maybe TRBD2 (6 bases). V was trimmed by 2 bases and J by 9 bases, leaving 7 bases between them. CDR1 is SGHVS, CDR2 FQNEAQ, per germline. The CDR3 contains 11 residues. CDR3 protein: CASSLPGAQYF. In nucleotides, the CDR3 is TGTGCCAGCAGCTTACCGGGGGCCCAGTACTTC.

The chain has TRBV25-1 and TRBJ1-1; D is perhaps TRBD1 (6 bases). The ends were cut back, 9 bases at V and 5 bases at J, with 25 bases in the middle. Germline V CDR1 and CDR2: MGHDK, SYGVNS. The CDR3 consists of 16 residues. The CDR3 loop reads CASTPKLGAQGTEAFF. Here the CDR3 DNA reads TGTGCCAGTACCCCTAAGTTGGGGGCCCAGGGTACTGAAGCTTTCTTT.

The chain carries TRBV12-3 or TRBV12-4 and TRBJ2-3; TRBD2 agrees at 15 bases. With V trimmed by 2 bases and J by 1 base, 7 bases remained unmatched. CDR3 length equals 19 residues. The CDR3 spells CASSLHGLAGGRGTDTQYF. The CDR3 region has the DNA TGTGCCAGCAGTTTACACGGACTAGCGGGGGGGCGCGGCACAGATACGCAGTATTTT.

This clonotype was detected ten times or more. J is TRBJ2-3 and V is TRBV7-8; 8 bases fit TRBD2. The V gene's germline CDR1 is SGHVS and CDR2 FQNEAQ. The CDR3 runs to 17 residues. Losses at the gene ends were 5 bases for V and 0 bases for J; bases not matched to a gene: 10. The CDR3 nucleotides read TGTGCCAGCAGCAGACGTCGGGGGGGCTCTAGCACAGATACGCAGTATTTT. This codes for CASSRRRGGSSTDTQYF.

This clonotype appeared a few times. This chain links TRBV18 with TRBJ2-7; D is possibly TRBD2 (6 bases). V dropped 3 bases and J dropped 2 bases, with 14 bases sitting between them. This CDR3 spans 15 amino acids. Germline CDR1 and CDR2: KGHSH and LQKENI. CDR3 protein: CASSPLGGQPYEQYF. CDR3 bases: TGTGCCAGCTCACCCCTGGGAGGCCAGCCCTACGAGCAGTACTTC.